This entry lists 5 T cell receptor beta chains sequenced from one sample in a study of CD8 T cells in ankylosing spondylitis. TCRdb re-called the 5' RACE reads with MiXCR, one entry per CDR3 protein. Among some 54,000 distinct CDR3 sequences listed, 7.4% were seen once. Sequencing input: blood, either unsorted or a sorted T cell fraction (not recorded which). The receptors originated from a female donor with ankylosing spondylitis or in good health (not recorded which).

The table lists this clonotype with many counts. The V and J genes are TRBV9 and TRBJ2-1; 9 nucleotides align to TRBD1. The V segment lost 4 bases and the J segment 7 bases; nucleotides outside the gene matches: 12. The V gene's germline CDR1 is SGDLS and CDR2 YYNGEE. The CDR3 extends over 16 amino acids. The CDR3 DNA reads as TGTGCCAGCAGCCCACGAGGACAGGGGAATTATAATGAGCAGTTCTTC. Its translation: CASSPRGQGNYNEQFF. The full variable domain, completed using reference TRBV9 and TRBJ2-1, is DSGVTQTPKHLITATGQRVTLRCSPRSGDLSVYWYQQSLDQGLQFLIQYYNGEERAKGNILERFSAQQFPDLHSELNLSSLELGDSALYFCASSPRGQGNYNEQFFGPGTRLTVL.

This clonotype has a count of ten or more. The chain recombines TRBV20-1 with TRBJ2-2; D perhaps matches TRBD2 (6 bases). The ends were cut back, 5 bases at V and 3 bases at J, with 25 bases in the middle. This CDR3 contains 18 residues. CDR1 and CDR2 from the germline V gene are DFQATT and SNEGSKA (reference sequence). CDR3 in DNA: TGCAGTGCTTATGGGTCCGAGGGACTTTCCTATGACACCGGGGAGCTGTTTTTT. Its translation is CSAYGSEGLSYDTGELFF.

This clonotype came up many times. The CDR3 bases are TGCAGTGCTAGAGACCTGACAGGTGAAGCTTTCTTT. Its translation is CSARDLTGEAFF. V gene TRBV20-1 combines with J gene TRBJ1-1; a possible D gene is TRBD1 (6 bases). The CDR3 has 12 residues. Germline V gives CDR1 DFQATT, CDR2 SNEGSKA (reference sequence). Between the trimmed V and J ends, which lost 0 bases and 7 bases, there was a span of 9 bases.

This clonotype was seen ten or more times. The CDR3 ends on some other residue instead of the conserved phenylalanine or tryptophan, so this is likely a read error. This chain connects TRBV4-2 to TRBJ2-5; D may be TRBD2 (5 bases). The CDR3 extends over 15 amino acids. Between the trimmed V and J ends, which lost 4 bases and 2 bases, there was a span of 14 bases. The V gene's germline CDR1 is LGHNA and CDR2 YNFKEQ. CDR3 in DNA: TGTGCCAGCAGCCGCTCTTCGGGAACGCAAGAGACCCAGTACTCC. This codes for CASSRSSGTQETQYS.

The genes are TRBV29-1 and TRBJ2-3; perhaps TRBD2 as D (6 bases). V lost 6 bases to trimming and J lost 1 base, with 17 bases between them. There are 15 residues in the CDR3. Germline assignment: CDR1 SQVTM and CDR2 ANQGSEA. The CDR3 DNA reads TGCAGCGTGACCCCTTCCGCGGGACGCACAGATACGCAGTATTTT. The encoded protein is CSVTPSAGRTDTQYF.